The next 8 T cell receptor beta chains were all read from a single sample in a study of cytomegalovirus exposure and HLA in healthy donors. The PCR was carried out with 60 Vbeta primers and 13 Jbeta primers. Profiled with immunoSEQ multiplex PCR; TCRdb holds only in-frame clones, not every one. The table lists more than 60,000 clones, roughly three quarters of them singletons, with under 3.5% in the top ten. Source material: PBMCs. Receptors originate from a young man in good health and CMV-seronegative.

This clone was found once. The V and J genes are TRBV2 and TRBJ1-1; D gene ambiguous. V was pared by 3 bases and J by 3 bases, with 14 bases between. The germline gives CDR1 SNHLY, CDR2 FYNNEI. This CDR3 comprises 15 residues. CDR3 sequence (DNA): TGTGCCAGCAGTGATCTCTTCCGGGTCGACACTGAAGCTTTCTTT. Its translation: CASSDLFRVDTEAFF.

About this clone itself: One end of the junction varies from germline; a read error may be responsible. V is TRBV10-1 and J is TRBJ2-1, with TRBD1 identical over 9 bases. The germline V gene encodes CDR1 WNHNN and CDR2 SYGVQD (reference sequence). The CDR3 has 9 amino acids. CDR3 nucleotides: TGCGCCAGCACTAGACAGGGGGTCTTC. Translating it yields CASTRQGVF.

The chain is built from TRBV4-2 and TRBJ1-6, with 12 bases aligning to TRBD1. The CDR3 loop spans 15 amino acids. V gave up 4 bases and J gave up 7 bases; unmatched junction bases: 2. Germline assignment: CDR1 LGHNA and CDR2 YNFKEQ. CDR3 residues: CASSRDRGQNSPLHF. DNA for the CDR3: TGTGCCAGCAGCCGGGACAGGGGGCAGAATTCACCCCTCCACTTT.

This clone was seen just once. This CDR3 is CASRAGEREQYF. The CDR3 region has the DNA TGTGCCAGCAGGGCAGGGGAAAGGGAGCAGTACTTC. The chain joins TRBV2 to TRBJ2-7; possibly TRBD1 for D (6 bases). Germline V gives CDR1 SNHLY, CDR2 FYNNEI. The CDR3 spans 12 residues. Deletions cut 6 bases from V and 7 bases from J, with 13 bases between.

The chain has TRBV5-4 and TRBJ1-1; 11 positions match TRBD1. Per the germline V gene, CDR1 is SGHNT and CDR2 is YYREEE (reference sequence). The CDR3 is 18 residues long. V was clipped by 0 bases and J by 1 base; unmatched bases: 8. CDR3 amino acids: CASSLALGQGDPNTEAFF. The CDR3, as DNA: TGTGCCAGCAGCTTGGCATTGGGACAGGGGGACCCGAACACTGAAGCTTTCTTT.

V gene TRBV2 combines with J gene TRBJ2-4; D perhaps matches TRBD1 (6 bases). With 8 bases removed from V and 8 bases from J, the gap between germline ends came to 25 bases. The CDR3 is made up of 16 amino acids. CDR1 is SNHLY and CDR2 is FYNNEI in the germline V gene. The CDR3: CASSRGPYRAEDIQYF. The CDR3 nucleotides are TGTGCCAGCTCAAGAGGGCCTTACAGGGCGGAGGACATTCAGTACTTC.

This chain's CDR3 is CASSLGLSTDTQYF. As DNA, the CDR3 is TGTGCCAGCAGTTTAGGACTTAGCACAGATACGCAGTATTTT. This rearrangement joins TRBV7-3 to TRBJ2-3, with D perhaps TRBD2 (5 bases). The V end was cut by 6 bases, the J end by 0 bases, with 10 bases between. The CDR3 contains 14 residues. Germline loops: CDR1 SGHTA, CDR2 FQGTGA.

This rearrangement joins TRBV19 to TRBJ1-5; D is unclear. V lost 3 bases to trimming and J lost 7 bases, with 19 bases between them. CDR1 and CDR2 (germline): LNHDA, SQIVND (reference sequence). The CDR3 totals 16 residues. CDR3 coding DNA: TGTGCCAGTAGTATTTATCTAGACCGGGGAGGGCAGCCCCAGCATTTT. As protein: CASSIYLDRGGQPQHF.